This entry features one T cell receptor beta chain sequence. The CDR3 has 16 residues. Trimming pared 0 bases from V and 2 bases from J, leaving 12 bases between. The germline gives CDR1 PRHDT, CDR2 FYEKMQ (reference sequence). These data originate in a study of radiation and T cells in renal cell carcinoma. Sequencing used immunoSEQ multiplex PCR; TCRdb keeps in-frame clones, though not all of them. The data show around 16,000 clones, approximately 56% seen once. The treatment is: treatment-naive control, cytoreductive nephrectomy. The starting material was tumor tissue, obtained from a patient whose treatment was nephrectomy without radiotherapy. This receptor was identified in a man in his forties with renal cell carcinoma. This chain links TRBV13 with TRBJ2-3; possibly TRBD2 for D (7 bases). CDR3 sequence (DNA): TGTGCCAGCAGCTTAGGGGCGGGGGCCGTCACAGATACGCAGTATTTT. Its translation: CASSLGAGAVTDTQYF.